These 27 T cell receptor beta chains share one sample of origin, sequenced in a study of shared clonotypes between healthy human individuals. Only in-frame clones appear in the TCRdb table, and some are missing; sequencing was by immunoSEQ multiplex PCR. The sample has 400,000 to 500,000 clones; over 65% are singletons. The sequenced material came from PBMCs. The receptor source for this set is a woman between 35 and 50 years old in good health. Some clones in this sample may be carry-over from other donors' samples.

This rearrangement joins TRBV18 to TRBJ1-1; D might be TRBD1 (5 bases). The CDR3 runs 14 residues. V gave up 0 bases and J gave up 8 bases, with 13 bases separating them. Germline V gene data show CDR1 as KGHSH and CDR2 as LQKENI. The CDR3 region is CASSPPSGTPEAFF. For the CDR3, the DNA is TGTGCCAGCTCACCACCGTCGGGGACCCCCGAAGCTTTCTTT.

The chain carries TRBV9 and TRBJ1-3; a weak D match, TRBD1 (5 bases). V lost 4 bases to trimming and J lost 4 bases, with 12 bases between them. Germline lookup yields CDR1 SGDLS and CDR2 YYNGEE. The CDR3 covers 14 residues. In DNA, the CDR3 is TGTGCCAGCAGCCCCAGTGGGGGAGGAAACACCATATATTTT. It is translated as CASSPSGGGNTIYF.

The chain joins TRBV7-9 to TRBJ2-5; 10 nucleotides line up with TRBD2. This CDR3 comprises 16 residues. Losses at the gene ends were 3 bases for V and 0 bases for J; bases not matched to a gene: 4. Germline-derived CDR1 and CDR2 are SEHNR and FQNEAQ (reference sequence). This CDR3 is CASSFRLAGYQETQYF. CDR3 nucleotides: TGTGCCAGCAGCTTTAGACTAGCGGGCTACCAAGAGACCCAGTACTTC.

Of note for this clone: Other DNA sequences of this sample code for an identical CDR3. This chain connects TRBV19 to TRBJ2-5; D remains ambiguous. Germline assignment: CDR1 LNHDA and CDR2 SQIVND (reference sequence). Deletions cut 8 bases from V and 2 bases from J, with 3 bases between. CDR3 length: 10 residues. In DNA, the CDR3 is TGTGCCAGTGGACAAGAGACCCAGTACTTC. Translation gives CASGQETQYF.

CDR3 amino acids: CSVEGGQGTYNEQFF. The CDR3 bases are TGCAGCGTTGAAGGGGGACAGGGTACCTACAATGAGCAGTTCTTC. This chain connects TRBV29-1 to TRBJ2-1, with 9 bases lining up with TRBD1. The CDR3 has 15 amino acids. Germline values: CDR1 SQVTM, CDR2 ANQGSEA. Trimming cost V 1 base and J 2 bases; bases outside gene matches: 3.

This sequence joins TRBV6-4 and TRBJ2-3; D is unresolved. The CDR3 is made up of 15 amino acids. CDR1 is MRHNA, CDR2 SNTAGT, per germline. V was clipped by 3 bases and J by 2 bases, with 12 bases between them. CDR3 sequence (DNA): TGTGCCAGCAGTGATGGTACTACGCACACAGATACGCAGTATTTT. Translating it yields CASSDGTTHTDTQYF.

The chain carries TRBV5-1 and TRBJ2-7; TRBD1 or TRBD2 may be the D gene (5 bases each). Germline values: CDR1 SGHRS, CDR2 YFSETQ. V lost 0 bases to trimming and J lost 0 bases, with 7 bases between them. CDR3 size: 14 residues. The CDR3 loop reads CASSLGDPSYEQYF. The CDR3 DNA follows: TGCGCCAGCAGCTTGGGGGACCCCTCCTACGAGCAGTACTTC.

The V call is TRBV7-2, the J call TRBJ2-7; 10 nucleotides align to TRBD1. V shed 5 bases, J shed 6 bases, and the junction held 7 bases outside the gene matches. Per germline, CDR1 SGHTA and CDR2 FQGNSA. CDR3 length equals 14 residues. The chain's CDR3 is CASSLDRGPGEQYF. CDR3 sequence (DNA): TGTGCCAGCAGCCTCGACAGGGGGCCCGGCGAGCAGTACTTC. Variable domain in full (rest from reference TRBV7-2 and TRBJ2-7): GAGVSQSPSNKVTEKGKDVELRCDPISGHTALYWYRQSLGQGLEFLIYFQGNSAPDKSGLPSDRFSAERTGGSVSTLTIQRTQQEDSAVYLCASSLDRGPGEQYFGPGTRLTVT.

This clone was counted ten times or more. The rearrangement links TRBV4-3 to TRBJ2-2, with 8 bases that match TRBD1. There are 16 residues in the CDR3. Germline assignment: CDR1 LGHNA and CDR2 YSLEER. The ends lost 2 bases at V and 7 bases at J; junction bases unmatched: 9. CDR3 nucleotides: TGCGCCAGCAGCCAACAGGGGGCTACGGATGGCGGGGAGCTGTTTTTT. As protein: CASSQQGATDGGELFF.

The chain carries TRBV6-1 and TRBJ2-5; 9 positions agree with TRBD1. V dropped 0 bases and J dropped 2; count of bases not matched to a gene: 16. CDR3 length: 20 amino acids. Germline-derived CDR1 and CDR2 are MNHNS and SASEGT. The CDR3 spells CASSEALELIGTGFQETQYF. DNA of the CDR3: TGTGCCAGCAGTGAAGCTTTGGAATTAATCGGGACAGGGTTTCAAGAGACCCAGTACTTC.

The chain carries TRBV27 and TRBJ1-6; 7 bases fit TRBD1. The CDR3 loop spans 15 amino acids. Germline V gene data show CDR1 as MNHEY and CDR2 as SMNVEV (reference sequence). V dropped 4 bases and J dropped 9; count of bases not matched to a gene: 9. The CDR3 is CASSWDSQRASPLHF. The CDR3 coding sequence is TGTGCCAGCAGTTGGGACAGCCAGAGGGCTTCACCCCTCCACTTT.

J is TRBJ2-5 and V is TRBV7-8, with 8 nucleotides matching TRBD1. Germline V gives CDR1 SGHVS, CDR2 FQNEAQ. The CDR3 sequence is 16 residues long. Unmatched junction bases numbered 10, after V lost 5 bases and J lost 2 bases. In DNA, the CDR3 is TGTGCCAGCAGCAGAAAGACAGGGGACTGGCAAGAGACCCAGTACTTC. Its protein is CASSRKTGDWQETQYF.

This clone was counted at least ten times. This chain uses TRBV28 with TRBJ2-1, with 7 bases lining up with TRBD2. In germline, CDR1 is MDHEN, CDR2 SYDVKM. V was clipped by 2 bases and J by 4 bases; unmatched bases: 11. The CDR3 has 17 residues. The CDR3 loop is CASSLGTGTTYYNEQFF. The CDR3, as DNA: TGTGCCAGCAGTTTAGGAACCGGGACTACCTATTACAATGAGCAGTTCTTC.

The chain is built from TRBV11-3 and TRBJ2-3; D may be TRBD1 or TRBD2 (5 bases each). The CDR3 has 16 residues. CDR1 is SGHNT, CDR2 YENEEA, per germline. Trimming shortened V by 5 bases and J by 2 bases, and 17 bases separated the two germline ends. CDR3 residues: CASSHRGTEPTDTQYF. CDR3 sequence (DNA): TGTGCCAGCAGCCACCGTGGGACGGAGCCCACAGATACGCAGTATTTT.

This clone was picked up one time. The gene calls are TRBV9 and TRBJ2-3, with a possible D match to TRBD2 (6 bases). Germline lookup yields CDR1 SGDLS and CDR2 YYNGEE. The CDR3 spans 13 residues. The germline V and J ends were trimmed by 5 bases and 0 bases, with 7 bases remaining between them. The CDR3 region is CASRGTSTDTQYF. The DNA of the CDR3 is TGTGCCAGCAGGGGGACTAGCACAGATACGCAGTATTTT.

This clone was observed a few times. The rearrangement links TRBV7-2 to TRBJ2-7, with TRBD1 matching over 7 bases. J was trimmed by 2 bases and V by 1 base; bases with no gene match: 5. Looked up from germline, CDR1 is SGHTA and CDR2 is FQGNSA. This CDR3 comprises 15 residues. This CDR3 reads CASSLGGQAAYEQYF. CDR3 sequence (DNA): TGTGCCAGCAGCTTAGGTGGACAGGCGGCCTACGAGCAGTACTTC.

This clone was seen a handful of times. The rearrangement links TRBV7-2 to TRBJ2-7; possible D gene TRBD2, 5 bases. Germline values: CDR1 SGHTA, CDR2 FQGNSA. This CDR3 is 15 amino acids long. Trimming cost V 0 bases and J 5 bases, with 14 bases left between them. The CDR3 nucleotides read TGTGCCAGCAGCTTAGCGGACTTAAGAAGAAACGAGCAGTACTTC. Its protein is CASSLADLRRNEQYF.

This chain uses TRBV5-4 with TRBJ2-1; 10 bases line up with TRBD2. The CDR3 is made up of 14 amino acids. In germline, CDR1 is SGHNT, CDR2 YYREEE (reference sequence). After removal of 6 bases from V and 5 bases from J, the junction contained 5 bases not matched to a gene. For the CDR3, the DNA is TGTGCCAGCACGCCGGGACTAGCGAACAATGAGCAGTTCTTC. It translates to CASTPGLANNEQFF. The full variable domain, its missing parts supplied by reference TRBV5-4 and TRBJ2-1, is ETGVTQSPTHLIKTRGQQVTLRCSSQSGHNTVSWYQQALGQGPQFIFQYYREEENGRGNFPPRFSGLQFPNYSSELNVNALELDDSALYLCASTPGLANNEQFFGPGTRLTVL.

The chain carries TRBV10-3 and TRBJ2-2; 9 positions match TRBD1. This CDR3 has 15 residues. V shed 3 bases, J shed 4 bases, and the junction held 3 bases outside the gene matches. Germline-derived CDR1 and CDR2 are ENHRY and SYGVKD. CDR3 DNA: TGTGCCATCAGTGAACAGGGGGCAGGCACCGGGGAGCTGTTTTTT. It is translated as CAISEQGAGTGELFF.

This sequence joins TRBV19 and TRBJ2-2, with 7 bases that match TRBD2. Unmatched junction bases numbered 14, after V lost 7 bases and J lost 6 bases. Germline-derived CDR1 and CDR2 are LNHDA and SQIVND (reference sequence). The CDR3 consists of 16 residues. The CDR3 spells CASNELARGHPGELFF. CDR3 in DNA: TGTGCCAGTAACGAACTAGCGAGAGGCCACCCCGGGGAGCTGTTTTTT.

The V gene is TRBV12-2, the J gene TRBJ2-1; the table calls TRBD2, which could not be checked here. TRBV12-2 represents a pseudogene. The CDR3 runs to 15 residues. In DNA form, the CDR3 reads TGTGCAAGTCGCTTAGGTCCGGGACTAGGGGAGAAGCAGTTCTTC. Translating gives CASRLGPGLGEKQFF.

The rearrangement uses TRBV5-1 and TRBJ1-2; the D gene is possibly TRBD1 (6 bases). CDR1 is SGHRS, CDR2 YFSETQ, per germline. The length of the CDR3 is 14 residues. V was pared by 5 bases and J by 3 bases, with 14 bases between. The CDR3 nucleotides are TGCGCCAGCAGGAACCGGACAGCAGACTATGGCTACACCTTC. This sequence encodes CASRNRTADYGYTF.

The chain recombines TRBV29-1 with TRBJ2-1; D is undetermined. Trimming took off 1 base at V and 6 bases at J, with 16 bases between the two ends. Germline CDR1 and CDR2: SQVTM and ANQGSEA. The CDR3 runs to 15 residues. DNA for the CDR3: TGCAGCGTTGAAGGGCCCCCACTCCCTCGCAATGAGCAGTTCTTC. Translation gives CSVEGPPLPRNEQFF.

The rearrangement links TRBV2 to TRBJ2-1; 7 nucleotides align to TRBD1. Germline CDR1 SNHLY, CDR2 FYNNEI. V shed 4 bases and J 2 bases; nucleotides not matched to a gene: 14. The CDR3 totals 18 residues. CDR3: CASSGNVNRGTAYNEQFF. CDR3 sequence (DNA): TGTGCCAGCAGTGGCAACGTTAACAGGGGTACGGCCTACAATGAGCAGTTCTTC.

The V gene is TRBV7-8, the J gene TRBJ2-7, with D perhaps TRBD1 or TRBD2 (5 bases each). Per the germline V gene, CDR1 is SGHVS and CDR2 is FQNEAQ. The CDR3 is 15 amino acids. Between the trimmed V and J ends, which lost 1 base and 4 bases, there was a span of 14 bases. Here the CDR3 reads CASSLEGPSKYEQYF. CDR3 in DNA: TGTGCCAGCAGCTTAGAGGGACCTTCCAAGTACGAGCAGTACTTC.

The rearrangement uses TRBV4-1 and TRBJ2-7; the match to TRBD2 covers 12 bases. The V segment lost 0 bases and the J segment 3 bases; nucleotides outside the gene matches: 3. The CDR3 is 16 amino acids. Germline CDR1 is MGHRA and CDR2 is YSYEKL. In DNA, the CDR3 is TGCGCCAGCAGCCAAGATGGGACTAGCGGGCACTACGAGCAGTACTTC. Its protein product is CASSQDGTSGHYEQYF.

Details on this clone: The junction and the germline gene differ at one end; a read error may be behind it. The CDR3 reads CAWGRLANTGEPFF. DNA for the CDR3: TGTGCCTGGGGGAGGCTCGCGAACACCGGGGAGCCGTTTTTT. The chain links TRBV30 to TRBJ2-2, with D possibly matching TRBD2 (6 bases). There are 14 residues in the CDR3. Germline V gene data show CDR1 as GTSNPN and CDR2 as SVGIG (reference sequence).